This is a list of T cell receptor beta chains from one sample in a study of T cell changes during pregnancy in multiple sclerosis. Libraries were prepared by immunoSEQ multiplex PCR; TCRdb keeps only in-frame clonotypes and omits some of them. This sample yields 25,000 to 35,000 clones, of which around 89% are seen a single time; approximately 0.5% belongs to the top ten. This specimen was CD4+ T cells from peripheral blood mononuclear cells, taken in the third trimester of pregnancy. The source of these receptors is a female donor in good health, enrolled as a control in a pregnancy study. Both conserved end residues are part of each CDR3. The order of the fields is J gene, clone size, D gene, V gene, CDR3 DNA, CDR3 protein. The D gene is left open where the match is weak. Expanded clones are given a class, and other clones once, few, many or no size at all.

j_call: TRBJ2-2; clone_size: -; d_call: TRBD2; v_call: TRBV7-2; cdr3_nt: TGTGCCAGCAGCTCGCGGGGGGGCCACACCGGGGAGCTGTTTTTT; cdr3_aa: CASSSRGGHTGELFF
j_call: TRBJ2-3; clone_size: -; d_call: TRBD2; v_call: TRBV10-3; cdr3_nt: TGTGCCATCAGTGAGCTAGCGGGGAGCACAGATACGCAGTATTTT; cdr3_aa: CAISELAGSTDTQYF
j_call: TRBJ2-2; clone_size: once; d_call: -; v_call: TRBV19; cdr3_nt: TGTGCCAGTAGTATAGGGAGCACCGGGGAGCTGTTTTTT; cdr3_aa: CASSIGSTGELFF
j_call: TRBJ1-6; clone_size: once; d_call: -; v_call: TRBV14; cdr3_nt: TGTGCCAGCAGCCAAACACTTGGAGATAATTCACCCCTCCACTTT; cdr3_aa: CASSQTLGDNSPLHF
j_call: TRBJ2-7; clone_size: -; d_call: -; v_call: TRBV6-5; cdr3_nt: TGTGCCAGCAGCAAAGAGGACGGGAATCCCTACGAGCAGTACTTC; cdr3_aa: CASSKEDGNPYEQYF
j_call: TRBJ2-1; clone_size: -; d_call: TRBD2; v_call: TRBV10-3; cdr3_nt: TGTGCCATCAGTGAGGGCGGGAGCGGGGATGAGCAGTTCTTC; cdr3_aa: CAISEGGSGDEQFF
j_call: TRBJ2-1; clone_size: -; d_call: -; v_call: TRBV19; cdr3_nt: TGTGCCAGTAGTCCCAAGAAACTATTCGATGAGCAGTTCTTC; cdr3_aa: CASSPKKLFDEQFF
j_call: TRBJ1-2; clone_size: -; d_call: -; v_call: TRBV6-6; cdr3_nt: TGTGCCAGCAGTTATGAAGCGTATGGCTACACCTTC; cdr3_aa: CASSYEAYGYTF
j_call: TRBJ2-1; clone_size: -; d_call: TRBD1; v_call: TRBV19; cdr3_nt: TGTGCCAGTAGTATACAGGGGGCCCGGGATGAGCAGTTCTTC; cdr3_aa: CASSIQGARDEQFF
j_call: TRBJ2-5; clone_size: few; d_call: TRBD1; v_call: TRBV5-1; cdr3_nt: TGCGCCAGCAGCTTGGTTCCTGACAGGGGGGAGACCCAGTACTTC; cdr3_aa: CASSLVPDRGETQYF
j_call: TRBJ2-3; clone_size: -; d_call: TRBD2; v_call: TRBV5-1; cdr3_nt: TGCGCCAGCAGCCCGGGACTAGCGGAAATCACAGATACGCAGTATTTT; cdr3_aa: CASSPGLAEITDTQYF
j_call: TRBJ1-4; clone_size: -; d_call: -; v_call: TRBV18; cdr3_nt: TGTGCCAGCTCACCACCTATCCGACAGGAGGCATTCGGTGAAAAACTGTTTTTT; cdr3_aa: CASSPPIRQEAFGEKLFF
j_call: TRBJ1-1; clone_size: -; d_call: -; v_call: TRBV5-1; cdr3_nt: TGCGCCAGCAGCTTTGAGATGAACACTGAAGCTTTCTTT; cdr3_aa: CASSFEMNTEAFF
j_call: TRBJ2-5; clone_size: -; d_call: TRBD1; v_call: TRBV2; cdr3_nt: TGTGCCAGCAGCCGGGACAGGGCGGGGGAGACCCAGTACTTC; cdr3_aa: CASSRDRAGETQYF
j_call: TRBJ2-1; clone_size: -; d_call: TRBD2; v_call: TRBV5-1; cdr3_nt: TGCGCCAGCAGCTTGGGCTCCGGGACTAGCGGGAGGGGCAATGAGCAGTTCTTC; cdr3_aa: CASSLGSGTSGRGNEQFF
j_call: TRBJ2-5; clone_size: once; d_call: -; v_call: TRBV5-1; cdr3_nt: TGCGCCAGCAGCTTGGCACAGGCCCAAGAGACCCAGTACTTC; cdr3_aa: CASSLAQAQETQYF
j_call: TRBJ1-5; clone_size: -; d_call: TRBD1; v_call: TRBV27; cdr3_nt: TGTGCCAGCAGACGGGATCCGGGACAGGGTCAGCCCCAGCATTTT; cdr3_aa: CASRRDPGQGQPQHF
j_call: TRBJ2-7; clone_size: -; d_call: -; v_call: TRBV14; cdr3_nt: TGTGCCAGCAGCCAAGCTGTGGGAGGATCCGAGCAGTACTTC; cdr3_aa: CASSQAVGGSEQYF
j_call: TRBJ1-4; clone_size: -; d_call: -; v_call: TRBV19; cdr3_nt: TGTGCCACTACGGGACTTTCAACTAATGAAAAACTGTTTTTT; cdr3_aa: CATTGLSTNEKLFF
j_call: TRBJ1-2; clone_size: -; d_call: -; v_call: TRBV10-3; cdr3_nt: TGTGCCATCAGTGACGGGAGCCGGGTCAATGGCTACACCTTC; cdr3_aa: CAISDGSRVNGYTF
j_call: TRBJ1-1; clone_size: -; d_call: -; v_call: TRBV19; cdr3_nt: TGTGCCAGTAGACAAAGACCCAGCGGGGAGGCTTTCTTT; cdr3_aa: CASRQRPSGEAFF
j_call: TRBJ2-1; clone_size: -; d_call: TRBD1; v_call: TRBV11-2; cdr3_nt: TGTGCCAGCAGCTTGCGCCGGACAGGGATCAATGAGCAGTTCTTC; cdr3_aa: CASSLRRTGINEQFF
j_call: TRBJ2-2; clone_size: -; d_call: TRBD2; v_call: TRBV4-2; cdr3_nt: TGTGCCAGCAGCCGGTCGTCGGGAGGGACCGGGGAGCTGTTTTTT; cdr3_aa: CASSRSSGGTGELFF
j_call: TRBJ1-5; clone_size: -; d_call: TRBD1; v_call: TRBV11-2; cdr3_nt: TGTGCCAGCAGCTGGGGACAGGGTAATCAGCCCCAGCATTTT; cdr3_aa: CASSWGQGNQPQHF
j_call: TRBJ2-5; clone_size: -; d_call: TRBD2; v_call: TRBV7-2; cdr3_nt: TGTGCCAGCAGCTTGGGACTAGCGGGAGGGCCGATTGGAGAGACCCAGTACTTC; cdr3_aa: CASSLGLAGGPIGETQYF
j_call: TRBJ1-2; clone_size: -; d_call: TRBD1; v_call: TRBV19; cdr3_nt: TGTGCCAGTAGTCTCACAGGGGAAATTGGCTACACCTTC; cdr3_aa: CASSLTGEIGYTF
j_call: TRBJ1-2; clone_size: -; d_call: -; v_call: TRBV18; cdr3_nt: TGTGCCAGCTCCCAAGACAGTAACTATGGCTACACCTTC; cdr3_aa: CASSQDSNYGYTF
j_call: TRBJ2-1; clone_size: -; d_call: TRBD2; v_call: TRBV6-1; cdr3_nt: TGTGCCAGCAGTCGGACTAGCGGGGGGGCGTTCTTC; cdr3_aa: CASSRTSGGAFF
j_call: TRBJ1-1; clone_size: -; d_call: TRBD1; v_call: TRBV4-3; cdr3_nt: TGCGCCAGCAGCCAAGGAGTCCCGGGACAGGGGGGATGGACTGAAGCTTTCTTT; cdr3_aa: CASSQGVPGQGGWTEAFF
j_call: TRBJ2-5; clone_size: once; d_call: -; v_call: TRBV27; cdr3_nt: TGTGCCAGCAGAAGGGACGGCGCCCGGGGGGAGACCCAGTACTTC; cdr3_aa: CASRRDGARGETQYF
j_call: TRBJ2-5; clone_size: -; d_call: TRBD2; v_call: TRBV6-5; cdr3_nt: TGTGCCAGCAAGAGGCGGGAGGGCCCAGAGACCCAGTACTTC; cdr3_aa: CASKRREGPETQYF
j_call: TRBJ2-7; clone_size: -; d_call: TRBD2; v_call: TRBV4-1; cdr3_nt: TGCGCCAGCAGCCCCCTAGCGGGGATCTTCTACGAGCAGTACTTC; cdr3_aa: CASSPLAGIFYEQYF
j_call: TRBJ2-7; clone_size: once; d_call: -; v_call: TRBV7-2; cdr3_nt: TGTGCCAGCAGAGCCGGGAACTCCTACGAGCAGTACTTC; cdr3_aa: CASRAGNSYEQYF
j_call: TRBJ2-7; clone_size: -; d_call: -; v_call: TRBV19; cdr3_nt: TGTGCCAGTAGTATTTCCACTACATCCAGCGAGCAGTACTTC; cdr3_aa: CASSISTTSSEQYF
j_call: TRBJ2-1; clone_size: -; d_call: TRBD2; v_call: TRBV9; cdr3_nt: TGTGCCAGCAGCGCAGGACTAGCGGGATTAGGTGAGCAGTTCTTC; cdr3_aa: CASSAGLAGLGEQFF
j_call: TRBJ2-3; clone_size: -; d_call: -; v_call: TRBV9; cdr3_nt: TGTGCCAGCAGCCCCCGTGGGGCAGGGGGCACAGATACGCAGTATTTT; cdr3_aa: CASSPRGAGGTDTQYF
j_call: TRBJ1-1; clone_size: -; d_call: -; v_call: TRBV6-1; cdr3_nt: TGTGCCAGCACCTTACCCAGGGTTAGGAACACTGAAGCTTTCTTT; cdr3_aa: CASTLPRVRNTEAFF
j_call: TRBJ1-1; clone_size: -; d_call: TRBD1; v_call: TRBV19; cdr3_nt: TGTGCCAGTAGGACAGGGGGCATTCCTTTCTTT; cdr3_aa: CASRTGGIPFF
j_call: TRBJ2-7; clone_size: once; d_call: TRBD1; v_call: TRBV6-1; cdr3_nt: TGTGCCAGCAGTGAAGAAAGGGGGCGCACCTACGAGCAGTACTTC; cdr3_aa: CASSEERGRTYEQYF
j_call: TRBJ2-2; clone_size: -; d_call: TRBD2; v_call: TRBV27; cdr3_nt: TGTGCCAGCAGCTACCCCTGGGCCCGGCCTAGCGGGAGAGGAGACACCGGGGAGCTGTTTTTT; cdr3_aa: CASSYPWARPSGRGDTGELFF
j_call: TRBJ2-2; clone_size: -; d_call: TRBD2; v_call: TRBV29-1; cdr3_nt: TGCACCCCTGGGGGGGGTAACACCGGGGAGCTGTTTTTT; cdr3_aa: CTPGGGNTGELFF
j_call: TRBJ1-2; clone_size: -; d_call: -; v_call: TRBV18; cdr3_nt: TGTGCCAGCTCACAGGCAGGGGACTATGGCTACACCTTC; cdr3_aa: CASSQAGDYGYTF
j_call: TRBJ1-3; clone_size: -; d_call: -; v_call: TRBV19; cdr3_nt: TGTGCCAGTAGTATTGGTCGACAGGCCCTCTCTGGAAACACCATATATTTT; cdr3_aa: CASSIGRQALSGNTIYF
j_call: TRBJ1-2; clone_size: -; d_call: TRBD1; v_call: TRBV27; cdr3_nt: TGTGCCAGCAGTTGGGACAGGGGCGCAAATGGCTACACCTTC; cdr3_aa: CASSWDRGANGYTF
j_call: TRBJ2-2; clone_size: -; d_call: -; v_call: TRBV9; cdr3_nt: TGTGCCAGCAACCTGGAGGTTGACGGCACCGGGGAGCTGTTTTTT; cdr3_aa: CASNLEVDGTGELFF
j_call: TRBJ2-2; clone_size: few; d_call: TRBD2; v_call: TRBV7-2; cdr3_nt: TGTGCCAGCAGCTTAGTAGCGGGGACCGGGGAGCTGTTTTTT; cdr3_aa: CASSLVAGTGELFF
j_call: TRBJ2-5; clone_size: -; d_call: -; v_call: TRBV11-3; cdr3_nt: TGTGCCAGCCGACCGGGGAGAACTCAAGAGACCCAGTACTTC; cdr3_aa: CASRPGRTQETQYF
j_call: TRBJ1-2; clone_size: -; d_call: TRBD1; v_call: TRBV27; cdr3_nt: TGTGCCAGTCCTCTGGGGACAGGACTCTTAGGGTTCTATGGCTACACCTTC; cdr3_aa: CASPLGTGLLGFYGYTF